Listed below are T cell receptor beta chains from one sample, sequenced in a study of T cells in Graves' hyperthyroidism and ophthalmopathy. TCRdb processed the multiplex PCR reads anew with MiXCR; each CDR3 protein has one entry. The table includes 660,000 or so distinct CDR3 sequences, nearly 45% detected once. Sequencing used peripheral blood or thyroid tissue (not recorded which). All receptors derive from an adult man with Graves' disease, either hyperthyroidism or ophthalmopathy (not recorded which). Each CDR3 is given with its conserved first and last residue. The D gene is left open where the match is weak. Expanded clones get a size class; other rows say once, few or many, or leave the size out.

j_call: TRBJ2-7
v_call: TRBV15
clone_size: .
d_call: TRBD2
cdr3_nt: TGTGCCACCAGCAGAGCCGGGACTAGCTACGAGCAGTACTTC
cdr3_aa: CATSRAGTSYEQYF

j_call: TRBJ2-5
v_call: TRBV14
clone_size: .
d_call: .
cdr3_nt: TGTGCCAGCAGCCTCCTGACAGGGACCCAGTACTTC
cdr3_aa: CASSLLTGTQYF

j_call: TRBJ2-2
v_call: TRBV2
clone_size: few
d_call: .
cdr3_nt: TGTGCCAGCAGTGGCGTTGAGGGTTCGACGACCGGGGAGCTGTTTTTT
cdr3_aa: CASSGVEGSTTGELFF

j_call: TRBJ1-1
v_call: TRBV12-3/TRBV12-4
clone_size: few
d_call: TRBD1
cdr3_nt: TGTGCCAGCAGCCCAGGACAGGTCACCAGGGCTTTCTTT
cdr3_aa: CASSPGQVTRAFF

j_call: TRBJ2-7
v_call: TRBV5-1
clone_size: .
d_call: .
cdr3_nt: TGCGCCAGCAGCTTGGTGGCGGCGGGGGAGCAGTACTTC
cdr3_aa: CASSLVAAGEQYF

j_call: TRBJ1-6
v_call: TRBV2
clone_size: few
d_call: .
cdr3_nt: TGTGCCAGCAGTGAAGCTGGGGAGGGTTCACCCCTCCACTTT
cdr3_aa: CASSEAGEGSPLHF

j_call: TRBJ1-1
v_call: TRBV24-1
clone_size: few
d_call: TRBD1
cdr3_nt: TGTGCCACCCGGGACAGGGATGGGGGTAACACTGAAGCTTTCTTT
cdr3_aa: CATRDRDGGNTEAFF

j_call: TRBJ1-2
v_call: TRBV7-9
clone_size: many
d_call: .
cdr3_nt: TGTGCCAGCAGCTGGGGGGAAGGCTACACCTTC
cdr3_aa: CASSWGEGYTF

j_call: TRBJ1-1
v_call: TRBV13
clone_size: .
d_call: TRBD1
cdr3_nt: TGTGCCAGCAGCTTAGTTTGGCAGGGGGGATTGAACACTGAAGCTTTCTTT
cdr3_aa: CASSLVWQGGLNTEAFF

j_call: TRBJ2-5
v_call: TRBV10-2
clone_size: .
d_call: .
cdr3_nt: TGCGTCAGCTCAGAGGGACAAGAGACCCAGTACTTC
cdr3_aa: CVSSEGQETQYF

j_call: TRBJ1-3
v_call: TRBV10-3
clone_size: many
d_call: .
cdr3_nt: TGTGCCATCAGTGACAGGGTACCTGGAAACACCATATATTTT
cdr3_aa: CAISDRVPGNTIYF

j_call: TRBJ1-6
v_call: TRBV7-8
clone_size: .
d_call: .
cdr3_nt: TGTGCCAGCAGCTTGGAGACGGGACTCCACTTT
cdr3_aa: CASSLETGLHF

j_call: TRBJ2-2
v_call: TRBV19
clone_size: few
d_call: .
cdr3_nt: TGTGCCAGTAGTAATACAGGGCTGAACACCGGGGAGCTGTTTTTT
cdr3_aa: CASSNTGLNTGELFF

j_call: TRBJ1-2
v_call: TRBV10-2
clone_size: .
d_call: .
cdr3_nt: TGTGCCATCAACCCCAGGGAAGGCTACACCTTC
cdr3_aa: CAINPREGYTF

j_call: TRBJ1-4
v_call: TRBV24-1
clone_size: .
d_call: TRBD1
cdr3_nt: TGTGCCACCAGTGAGGCCGGGACAGGGGGCTCTAGTGAAAAACTGTTTTTT
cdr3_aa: CATSEAGTGGSSEKLFF

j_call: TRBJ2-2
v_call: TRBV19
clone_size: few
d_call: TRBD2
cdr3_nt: TGTGCCAGTAGTATAGTTCGACTAGCGGTGAACACCGGGGAGCTGTTTTTT
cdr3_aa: CASSIVRLAVNTGELFF

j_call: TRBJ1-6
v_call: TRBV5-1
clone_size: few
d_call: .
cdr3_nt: TGCGCCAGCAGCTTGTCTGGATCCCATTCACCCCTCCACTTT
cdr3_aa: CASSLSGSHSPLHF